This entry features one T cell receptor beta chain sequence. The antigen remains undetermined. FACS was used to enrich TEMRA cells, whereas the CD8+ and CD4+ T cells were obtained by negative isolation. The length of the CDR3 is 14 residues. Germline trimming cut 6 bases from V and 4 bases from J; bases unmatched to any gene: 6. The germline gives CDR1 MNHEY, CDR2 SVGAGI. This record comes from a study of CD8 T cells in Susac syndrome. Study results and caveats: The CD4+ T cell repertoires from Susac syndrome exhibited no clonal expansion.

The RNA, 0.5 to 1 ug, was put through reverse transcription using random hexamers. An immunoSEQ multiplex PCR amplified TCR beta CDR3 over 54 Vbeta and 13 Jbeta. Each CDR3 protein is one row after TCRdb ran MiXCR on the immunoSEQ multiplex PCR reads. The sample includes tens of thousands of distinct CDR3 sequences, 93% seen only once; the top ten take about 0.14%. This chain joins TRBV6-5 and TRBJ2-7; 10 bases are a match to TRBD1. The specimen was CD4+ T cells from PBMCs. This TCR derives from a human donor with Susac syndrome. CDR3 protein: CASRGQGNSYEQYF. CDR3 DNA: TGTGCCAGCAGGGGACAGGGGAATAGTTACGAGCAGTACTTC.